Each of the 17 T cell receptor beta chains below was sequenced from the same sample in a study of T cell repertoires in cytomegalovirus infection. These TCRs are of unknown antigen specificity. TCRdb called the reads again in MiXCR, with one record for every CDR3 protein. Of about 110,000 distinct CDR3 sequences detected, about 9.4% appear once; the ten largest clones hold roughly 31%. The sequenced material came from PBMCs, sequenced either directly or after in vitro stimulation (not recorded which). These TCRs come from a human donor in good health (CMV status not recorded). Some clones in this sample may be carry-over from other donors' samples.

This clonotype was counted between two and nine times. This chain links TRBV10-2 with TRBJ2-7; D is possibly TRBD1 (6 bases). Trimming took 11 bases from V and 5 from J, leaving 19 bases between them. The CDR3 spans 13 residues. CDR1 and CDR2 from the germline V gene are WSHSY and SAAADI. CDR3 sequence: CAARGSSSNEQYF. The CDR3 nucleotides are TGCGCCGCGAGGGGGTCCTCGTCTAACGAGCAGTACTTC.

The chain has TRBV7-2 and TRBJ2-5; perhaps TRBD2 as D (7 bases). Germline CDR1 reads SGHTA; CDR2 reads FQGNSA. The CDR3 runs 14 residues. V gave up 4 bases and J gave up 4 bases, with 13 bases separating them. The DNA of the CDR3 is TGTGCCAGCAGCTGGTCGGGGGGCGGAGAGACCCAGTACTTC. Protein sequence: CASSWSGGGETQYF.

The CDR3 DNA reads as TGTGCCAGTAGTCCCCAGCCCGCCAGGGATGAGCAGTTCTTC. Translated: CASSPQPARDEQFF. The chain has TRBV19 and TRBJ2-1; the D gene is possibly TRBD1 (5 bases). The germline V gene encodes CDR1 LNHDA and CDR2 SQIVND (reference sequence). Trimming shortened V by 5 bases and J by 8 bases, and 16 bases separated the two germline ends. This CDR3 has 14 residues.

This clonotype has ten or more counts. The gene calls are TRBV20-1 and TRBJ1-1; no clear D gene. V was cut by 6 bases and J by 1 base, with 12 bases left in between. The V gene's germline CDR1 is DFQATT and CDR2 SNEGSKA (reference sequence). There are 13 residues in the CDR3. The CDR3 DNA reads as TGCAGTGCCCGATCGGACTGGAACACTGAAGCTTTCTTT. This sequence encodes CSARSDWNTEAFF.

At least ten counts were recorded for this clonotype. The chain employs TRBV7-2 and TRBJ2-5; D is uncertain. The CDR3 is 13 amino acids. V was trimmed by 1 base and J by 5 bases, leaving 8 bases between them. CDR1 is SGHTA and CDR2 is FQGNSA in the germline V gene. The CDR3: CASSLGVRETQYF. The CDR3 nucleotides are TGTGCCAGCAGCTTAGGTGTCCGGGAGACCCAGTACTTC.

The V call is TRBV6-5, the J call TRBJ1-3; a possible D gene is TRBD1 (5 bases). The germline V gene has CDR1 MNHEY and CDR2 SVGAGI. This CDR3 spans 15 amino acids. Trimming pared 0 bases from V and 4 bases from J, leaving 10 bases between. The CDR3 loop is CASSYSIGAGNTIYF. CDR3 coding DNA: TGTGCCAGCAGTTACTCGATAGGGGCCGGAAACACCATATATTTT.

The rearrangement joins TRBV2 to TRBJ1-2; D unclear. Between the trimmed V and J ends, which lost 7 bases and 4 bases, there was a span of 10 bases. The CDR3 sequence is 12 residues long. The V gene's germline CDR1 is SNHLY and CDR2 FYNNEI. The chain's CDR3 is CASTLEPYGYTF. In DNA, the CDR3 is TGTGCCAGCACACTAGAACCCTATGGCTACACCTTC.

This clonotype was detected only a few times. The chain combines TRBV27 with TRBJ1-2; a possible D gene is TRBD1 (6 bases). CDR3 size: 13 residues. In germline, CDR1 is MNHEY, CDR2 SMNVEV (reference sequence). V lost 1 base and J 8 bases, leaving 11 bases between the germline ends. For the CDR3, the DNA is TGTGCCAGCAGTTTATGGGGGGCGGGCGGCTACACCTTC. The encoded protein is CASSLWGAGGYTF.

This clonotype has a count of ten or more. The CDR3 DNA reads as TGTGCCAGTAGTCCGCGGGGAGGCGAGGGCAATCAGCCCCAGCATTTT. Its translation is CASSPRGGEGNQPQHF. V is TRBV19 and J is TRBJ1-5; D not resolved. The CDR3 contains 16 residues. Trimming took 5 bases from V and 2 from J, leaving 16 bases between them. Germline V gene sequence: CDR1 LNHDA, CDR2 SQIVND (reference sequence). Filled out from reference TRBV19 and TRBJ1-5, the complete variable domain reads DGGITQSPKYLFRKEGQNVTLSCEQNLNHDAMYWYRQDPGQGLRLIYYSQIVNDFQKGDIAEGYSVSREKKESFPLTVTSAQKNPTAFYLCASSPRGGEGNQPQHFGDGTRLSIL.

This clonotype was recorded many times. The chain has TRBV2 and TRBJ2-4, with TRBD2 matching over 15 bases. This CDR3 spans 16 amino acids. Germline V gene sequence: CDR1 SNHLY, CDR2 FYNNEI. V lost 4 bases and J lost 7; bases outside the gene matches: 5. The CDR3 loop reads CASSGWTSGRGNIQYF. The CDR3 DNA is TGTGCCAGCAGTGGTTGGACTAGCGGGAGGGGGAACATTCAGTACTTC. The complete variable domain, with remaining parts taken from reference TRBV2 and TRBJ2-4, reads EPEVTQTPSHQVTQMGQEVILRCVPISNHLYFYWYRQILGQKVEFLVSFYNNEISEKSEIFDDQFSVERPDGSNFTLKIRSTKLEDSAMYFCASSGWTSGRGNIQYFGAGTRLSVL.

This clonotype was counted many times. V and J are TRBV27 and TRBJ2-1; TRBD2 matches 8 bases. CDR1 MNHEY and CDR2 SMNVEV come from the germline V gene (reference sequence). This CDR3 has 14 residues. J lost 8 bases, V lost 8 bases, and 11 bases had no gene match. CDR3 residues: CASHTQRELDEQFF. Written as DNA, the CDR3 is TGTGCCAGCCATACTCAGCGGGAGCTGGATGAGCAGTTCTTC.

The sample holds a few counts of this clonotype. This rearrangement joins TRBV24-1 to TRBJ2-6; D is uncertain. V gave up 5 bases and J gave up 3 bases, with 10 bases separating them. Germline CDR1 reads KGHDR; CDR2 reads SFDVKD. The CDR3 consists of 15 residues. CDR3 sequence (DNA): TGTGCCACCAGTGCCACCTCCCATGGGGCCAACGTCCTGACTTTC. It codes for CATSATSHGANVLTF.

This clonotype was observed a handful of times. The V call is TRBV3-1, the J call TRBJ1-5; tentative D call: TRBD1 (5 bases). V was shortened by 3 bases and J by 5 bases, with 8 bases between the two germline ends. CDR1 LGHDT and CDR2 YNNKEL come from the germline V gene (reference sequence). The CDR3 is made up of 13 amino acids. The chain's CDR3 is CASSQRGDQPQHF. The CDR3 DNA sequence: TGTGCCAGCAGCCAGCGGGGGGATCAGCCCCAGCATTTT.

The genes are TRBV7-9 and TRBJ1-2; D gene ambiguous. This CDR3 comprises 12 residues. The germline V gene has CDR1 SEHNR and CDR2 FQNEAQ (reference sequence). V was pared by 5 bases and J by 5 bases, with 9 bases between. The CDR3 is CASSPGIYGYTF. The DNA for the CDR3 is TGTGCCAGCAGCCCGGGAATTTATGGCTACACCTTC.

The gene calls are TRBV6-5 and TRBJ1-1; no definite D call. V shed 3 bases and J shed 1 base, with 9 bases lying between them. The CDR3 loop spans 14 amino acids. Germline V lookup: CDR1 MNHEY, CDR2 SVGAGI. The chain's CDR3 is CASSYSVTNTEAFF. The CDR3 nucleotides are TGTGCCAGCAGTTATTCGGTCACGAACACTGAAGCTTTCTTT.

This clonotype has just a few counts. The chain uses TRBV12-3 or TRBV12-4 and TRBJ2-2, with 11 bases matching TRBD2. Trimming took 6 bases from V and 4 from J; bases not matched to a gene: 4. This CDR3 has 15 amino acids. This CDR3 is CASSGTSGSTGELFF. CDR3 sequence (DNA): TGTGCCAGCAGCGGGACTAGCGGCTCCACCGGGGAGCTGTTTTTT.

In its sample, this clonotype is medium-sized. V and J are TRBV27 and TRBJ1-2; 11 bases map to TRBD1. This CDR3 region has 16 residues. Germline V gene lookup returns CDR1 MNHEY and CDR2 SMNVEV (reference sequence). The V gene end was trimmed by 5 bases and the J gene end by 1 base; junction bases not matched to a gene: 6. The CDR3 coding sequence is TGTGCCAGCAGTCTCGGGACAGGGGGTATTAACTATGGCTACACCTTC. Protein: CASSLGTGGINYGYTF.